This T cell receptor beta chain was recovered during a study of blood T cell repertoires in COVID-19. Repertoires were generated with immunoSEQ multiplex PCR, while TCRdb's copy carries only in-frame clones and drops some. The sample lists approximately 330,000 clones, roughly 86% seen once, with almost 9.5% in the top ten. Comment on this clone: The DNA is omitted, as the CDR3 cannot be located on it reliably, and the CDR3 follows TCRdb's listing.

The length of the CDR3 is 24 amino acids, counting both ends. The J gene is TRBJ2-2, the V gene TRBV21-1; whether TRBD2, the table's D call, matches the DNA was not checked. TRBV21-1 is designated a pseudogene. The TCR was taken from a woman between 25 and 40 years old who had recovered from COVID-19. The specimen was PBMCs or T cells enriched from blood (not recorded which). CDR3 loop: CASSKAPTLAVASGSGRGTGELFF.